The rows below give T cell receptor beta chains drawn from one sample of a study of blood T cell repertoires in COVID-19. Generated by immunoSEQ multiplex PCR, the TCRdb table keeps only in-frame clones and is missing some. Of around 23,000 clones in the sample, around 90% were seen once. Sequenced material: peripheral blood. All receptors derive from a human donor in a cohort sampled during active COVID-19. Each CDR3 is given with its conserved first and last residue. D genes are given only for firm matches. Clone size appears in some rows only: once, few, many, or a class for an expanded clone.

TRBV18,TRBJ1-3,-,-,CASSGGTEPNTIYF,TGTGCCAGCTCAGGCGGTACGGAGCCAAACACCATATATTTT
TRBV15,TRBJ1-4,few,-,CATSRVYRDDEKLFF,TGTGCCACCAGCAGAGTATACAGGGATGATGAAAAACTGTTTTTT
TRBV29-1,TRBJ1-1,-,-,CSVEISGMNTEAFF,TGCAGCGTTGAAATTTCAGGCATGAACACTGAAGCTTTCTTT
TRBV12-1,TRBJ2-5,-,-,CASSGRQFQETQYF,TGTGCCAGCAGTGGTAGACAGTTTCAGGAGACCCAGTACTTC
TRBV11-2,TRBJ1-2,-,-,CASSPGGGGLSYTF,TGTGCCAGCAGCCCAGGAGGGGGGGGGTTGAGCTACACCTTC
TRBV6-1,TRBJ1-2,-,-,CASSEAAGLGGYTF,TGTGCCAGCAGTGAAGCGGCGGGACTAGGGGGCTACACCTTC
TRBV19,TRBJ1-5,-,TRBD1,CASKKTGGAYSNQPQHF,TGTGCCAGTAAGAAGACAGGGGGGGCGTATAGCAATCAGCCCCAGCATTTT
TRBV4-1,TRBJ1-4,-,TRBD1,CASSQGDRNEKLFF,TGCGCCAGCAGCCAAGGGGACAGGAATGAAAAACTGTTTTTT
TRBV15,TRBJ1-1,-,-,CATSRDARGRGGPMNTEAFF,TGTGCCACCAGCAGAGATGCCCGGGGCAGGGGAGGGCCTATGAACACTGAAGCTTTCTTT
TRBV29-1,TRBJ2-3,once,-,CSAGVSGGADTQYF,TGCAGCGCCGGGGTATCCGGGGGAGCAGATACGCAGTATTTT
TRBV5-1,TRBJ1-1,-,-,CASSSTAMNTEAFF,TGCGCCAGCAGCTCGACAGCCATGAACACTGAAGCTTTCTTT
TRBV6-5,TRBJ1-1,-,-,CASSNQGSLREAFF,TGTGCCAGCAGTAATCAGGGAAGCCTAAGGGAAGCTTTCTTT
TRBV13,TRBJ1-1,-,-,CASSRTGNTEAFF,TGTGCCAGCAGTCGGACGGGAAACACTGAAGCTTTCTTT
TRBV6-5,TRBJ1-1,-,TRBD1,CASNRGDTEAFF,TGTGCCAGCAACAGGGGTGACACTGAAGCTTTCTTT
TRBV10-3,TRBJ1-1,-,-,CAIREGQMNTEAFF,TGTGCCATCAGGGAAGGACAGATGAACACTGAAGCTTTCTTT
TRBV20-1,TRBJ2-5,-,-,CSAAVGETQYF,TGCAGTGCGGCGGTGGGAGAGACCCAGTACTTC
TRBV9,TRBJ1-1,-,-,CASSTWEGGEAFF,TGTGCCAGCAGCACGTGGGAGGGAGGTGAAGCTTTCTTT
TRBV19,TRBJ2-6,few,TRBD1,CASSTGTGNVLTF,TGTGCCAGTAGTACAGGGACAGGCAACGTCCTGACTTTC
TRBV7-2,TRBJ2-5,-,-,CASSRGAWGHQETQYF,TGTGCCAGCAGCCGGGGGGCCTGGGGACATCAAGAGACCCAGTACTTC
TRBV7-2,TRBJ1-1,-,TRBD1,CASSSSGQGRAEAFF,TGTGCCAGCAGCTCCTCTGGACAGGGAAGGGCTGAAGCTTTCTTT
TRBV19,TRBJ1-6,once,-,CASSIEGTGSPLHF,TGTGCCAGTAGTATTGAGGGGACTGGCTCACCCCTCCACTTT
TRBV4-1,TRBJ2-7,-,TRBD1,CASSQPGTGRYEQYF,TGCGCCAGCAGCCAACCCGGGACAGGTCGCTACGAGCAGTACTTC
TRBV27,TRBJ2-7,-,-,CASSLYNYEQYF,TGTGCCAGCAGTCTCTATAACTACGAGCAGTACTTC
TRBV18,TRBJ2-7,-,TRBD1,CASSPVTGVGEQYF,TGTGCCAGCTCACCAGTGACAGGGGTTGGCGAGCAGTACTTC
TRBV3-1/TRBV3-2,TRBJ2-7,-,TRBD2,CASSHLAGGVHEQYF,TGTGCCAGCAGCCATCTAGCGGGGGGGGTCCACGAGCAGTACTTC
TRBV12-3/TRBV12-4,TRBJ1-1,once,-,CASSLAEWTEAFF,TGTGCCAGCAGTTTAGCGGAGTGGACTGAAGCTTTCTTT
TRBV7-9,TRBJ1-6,once,-,CASSLGQINSPLHF,TGTGCCAGCAGCCTCGGACAGATAAATTCACCCCTCCACTTT
TRBV6-2/TRBV6-3,TRBJ1-6,once,-,CASSRRRTADNSPLHF,TGTGCCAGCAGCCGCCGCCGAACAGCAGATAATTCACCCCTCCACTTT
TRBV18,TRBJ2-7,once,TRBD2,CASSPTSGGHEQYF,TGTGCCAGCTCGCCGACTAGCGGGGGCCACGAGCAGTACTTC
TRBV19,TRBJ1-2,-,-,CASSTPGTPYGYTF,TGTGCCAGTAGTACCCCGGGGACACCCTATGGCTACACCTTC
TRBV7-7,TRBJ2-3,once,-,CASSPHRGSDTQYF,TGTGCTAGCAGCCCACATCGGGGGTCGGATACGCAGTATTTT
TRBV19,TRBJ1-3,-,-,CASGGSRGNTIYF,TGTGCCAGCGGGGGATCCAGGGGAAACACCATATATTTT
TRBV7-7,TRBJ2-1,-,-,CASSLARGAGYEQFF,TGTGCCAGCAGCTTAGCCCGTGGGGCAGGCTATGAGCAGTTCTTC
TRBV6-5,TRBJ2-1,-,-,CASSYGRGSYNEQFF,TGTGCCAGCAGTTACGGTCGGGGGTCTTACAATGAGCAGTTCTTC
TRBV6-1,TRBJ1-1,-,-,CASSGWGPHMNTEAFF,TGTGCCAGCAGTGGGTGGGGGCCTCACATGAACACTGAAGCTTTCTTT
TRBV15,TRBJ2-3,once,-,CATSLLFRVHLPPDTQYF,TGTGCCACCAGCCTATTATTCCGGGTTCATCTACCCCCGGATACGCAGTATTTT
TRBV27,TRBJ2-7,few,TRBD1,CASSLDRAWNEQYF,TGTGCCAGCAGTTTAGACAGGGCCTGGAACGAGCAGTACTTC
TRBV19,TRBJ1-4,-,-,CASSLATNEKLFF,TGTGCCAGTAGCCTCGCAACTAATGAAAAACTGTTTTTT
TRBV28,TRBJ1-2,-,-,CASVPSRTAYGYTF,TGTGCCAGTGTACCTTCTAGGACAGCTTATGGCTACACCTTC